Following are 27 T cell receptor beta chains from one sample sequenced in a study of response to subunit inactivated influenza vaccine. MiXCR, run by TCRdb on the RT-PCR reads, gives a single entry per CDR3 protein. The sample yields about 480,000 distinct CDR3 sequences, about 25% seen once. Sequences were derived from CD4+ T cells sorted from PBMCs, sampled 5 to 6 days after vaccination. The receptors come from a man aged 45 to 65 who received an inactivated influenza vaccine.

This clonotype has more than one count but fewer than ten. The J gene is TRBJ2-1, the V gene TRBV6-2 or TRBV6-3; D call uncertain. This CDR3 is built from 14 residues. V was cut by 10 bases and J by 5 bases, with 18 bases left in between. The germline CDR1 and CDR2 sequences are MNHEY and SVGEGT. As DNA, the CDR3 is TGTGCCATCACGGCTAGGGCAGGAGACAATGAGCAGTTCTTC. The encoded protein is CAITARAGDNEQFF.

This clonotype was observed a few times. The gene calls are TRBV12-3 or TRBV12-4 and TRBJ2-7, with D unclear. Trimming took off 6 bases at V and 6 bases at J, with 12 bases between the two ends. The CDR3 is made up of 12 amino acids. CDR3 sequence: CASRKSLVEQYF. The DNA for the CDR3 is TGTGCCAGCAGGAAGAGCCTGGTCGAGCAGTACTTC.

This clonotype was counted at least ten times. The chain employs TRBV12-3 or TRBV12-4 and TRBJ1-4; possible D gene TRBD1, 5 bases. The CDR3 loop spans 12 amino acids. V dropped 6 bases and J dropped 7 bases, with 9 bases sitting between them. The CDR3 sequence: CASSQGGEKLFF. CDR3 DNA sequence: TGTGCCAGCAGCCAGGGTGGTGAAAAACTGTTTTTT.

This clonotype has more than one count but fewer than ten. V and J are TRBV12-3 or TRBV12-4 and TRBJ2-1; 10 bases fit TRBD2. V lost 0 bases to trimming and J lost 9 bases; unmatched junction nucleotides: 5. The CDR3 has 15 residues. CDR3 in amino acids: CASSLASGGAAEQFF. For the CDR3, the DNA is TGTGCCAGCAGTTTAGCCAGCGGGGGGGCGGCTGAGCAGTTCTTC.

V and J are TRBV6-5 and TRBJ1-5; D unresolved. CDR1 is MNHEY and CDR2 is SVGAGI in the germline V gene. V was shortened by 7 bases and J by 0 bases, with 13 bases between the two germline ends. The CDR3 sequence is 15 residues long. CDR3: CASIMARYSNQPQHF. DNA for the CDR3: TGTGCCAGCATTATGGCACGTTATAGCAATCAGCCCCAGCATTTT.

This clonotype turned up a few times. The chain combines TRBV11-2 with TRBJ1-4, with D unresolved. The length of the CDR3 is 13 residues. Trimming removed 6 bases at V and 8 bases at J, with 13 bases between. Germline CDR1 and CDR2: SGHAT and FQNNGV. The CDR3 loop is CASRHKPGEKLFF. In nucleotides, the CDR3 is TGTGCCAGCAGACACAAACCTGGGGAAAAACTGTTTTTT. Combining the CDR3 with reference TRBV11-2 and TRBJ1-4 gives the whole variable domain EAGVAQSPRYKIIEKRQSVAFWCNPISGHATLYWYQQILGQGPKLLIQFQNNGVVDDSQLPKDRFSAERLKGVDSTLKIQPAKLEDSAVYLCASRHKPGEKLFFGSGTQLSVL.

The chain carries TRBV12-3 or TRBV12-4 and TRBJ1-4; 9 positions match TRBD1. This CDR3 has 14 residues. J gave up 10 bases and V 6 bases, and 9 bases lay outside the gene matches. In DNA, the CDR3 is TGTGCCAGCAGCCACGGACAGGGGTATGGAAAACTGTTTTTT. As protein: CASSHGQGYGKLFF.

V and J are TRBV15 and TRBJ2-3; D not resolved. CDR1 and CDR2 (germline): LNHNV, YYDKDF (reference sequence). The germline V and J ends were trimmed by 3 bases and 0 bases, with 7 bases remaining between them. This CDR3 is built from 14 residues. The CDR3 loop reads CATSRRPSTDTQYF. The CDR3 DNA follows: TGTGCCACCAGCAGGAGGCCCAGCACAGATACGCAGTATTTT.

Ten or more counts support this clonotype. The chain is built from TRBV20-1 and TRBJ2-7; 8 nucleotides agree with TRBD2. The CDR3 has 14 amino acids. Germline-derived CDR1 and CDR2 are DFQATT and SNEGSKA (reference sequence). With V trimmed by 5 bases and J by 9 bases, 15 bases remained unmatched. The CDR3 DNA reads TGCAGTGCTCAACCCCCGGGACTAGTTCTCCGGCAGTACTTC. Its protein product is CSAQPPGLVLRQYF.

The chain employs TRBV20-1 and TRBJ1-5; D gene unclear. Per germline, CDR1 DFQATT and CDR2 SNEGSKA (reference sequence). The CDR3 length is 14 residues. V lost 6 bases and J lost 1, with 13 bases in between. CDR3 loop: CSAREGSSNQPQHF. The CDR3 nucleotides read TGCAGTGCGCGGGAGGGCTCGAGCAATCAGCCCCAGCATTTT.

The chain employs TRBV3-1 and TRBJ2-7; the D gene is possibly TRBD1 (6 bases). Germline CDR1 is LGHDT and CDR2 is YNNKEL (reference sequence). CDR3 size: 13 residues. The V end lost 0 bases, the J end lost 11 bases, and 14 bases lay between the germline ends. The CDR3, as DNA: TGTGCCAGCAGCCAAGAACGCACAGGGAGAAAGTACTTC. This encodes CASSQERTGRKYF.

The rearrangement uses TRBV2 and TRBJ2-2; no firm D call. Looked up from germline, CDR1 is SNHLY and CDR2 is FYNNEI. The CDR3 has 14 residues. The V gene lost 4 bases and the J gene lost 4 bases, with 10 bases spanning the gap. CDR3 residues: CASSALASTGELFF. CDR3 bases: TGTGCCAGCAGTGCCCTGGCGAGCACCGGGGAGCTGTTTTTT.

In nucleotides, the CDR3 is TGTGCCAGCAGCTCCGGGACAGGGGGCGCGGACATTCAGTACTTC. The encoded protein is CASSSGTGGADIQYF. The chain recombines TRBV28 with TRBJ2-4, with 12 positions matching TRBD1. The CDR3 length is 15 residues. Germline assignment: CDR1 MDHEN and CDR2 SYDVKM. Trimming cost V 6 bases and J 8 bases; bases outside gene matches: 8.

The CDR3 sequence is CASSYGQGVPDTQYF. The CDR3 region has the DNA TGTGCCAGCAGCTACGGACAGGGAGTCCCAGATACGCAGTATTTT. The gene calls are TRBV7-9 and TRBJ2-3, with TRBD1 matching over 8 bases. From germline, CDR1 is SEHNR and CDR2 FQNEAQ (reference sequence). The J segment lost 4 bases and the V segment lost 4 bases, leaving 7 bases of the junction unmatched. This CDR3 spans 15 amino acids.

The chain combines TRBV20-1 with TRBJ1-5, with 7 bases identical to TRBD1. The germline CDR1 and CDR2 sequences are DFQATT and SNEGSKA (reference sequence). The CDR3 contains 14 residues. Losses at the gene ends were 6 bases for V and 5 bases for J; bases not matched to a gene: 10. CDR3 bases: TGCAGTGCCTCCGATACAGGGGCATATCAGCCCCAGCATTTT. It translates to CSASDTGAYQPQHF.

This clonotype was seen a handful of times. J is TRBJ1-5 and V is TRBV28; D not certain. Per germline, CDR1 MDHEN and CDR2 SYDVKM. Trimming took 8 bases from V and 0 from J, leaving 8 bases between them. This CDR3 has 13 residues. CDR3 residues: CASHRDSNQPQHF. DNA for the CDR3: TGTGCCAGCCACAGAGATAGCAATCAGCCCCAGCATTTT.

The V and J genes are TRBV24-1 and TRBJ2-2, with D hard to call. Germline CDR1 is KGHDR and CDR2 is SFDVKD. CDR3 size: 14 residues. V was clipped by 5 bases and J by 3 bases, with 9 bases between them. The CDR3 DNA is TGTGCCACCAGTGGACAAGGGCACACCGGGGAGCTGTTTTTT. This gives the protein CATSGQGHTGELFF.

The CDR3 DNA is TGTGCCAGCAGCTACCGGGGCCCTGGAAGGAACGAGCAGTACTTC. Amino acid sequence: CASSYRGPGRNEQYF. This sequence joins TRBV5-6 and TRBJ2-7; D may correspond to TRBD1 or TRBD2 (5 bases each). The CDR3 runs 15 residues. The V gene's germline CDR1 is SGHDT and CDR2 YYEEEE. With 3 bases removed from V and 5 bases from J, the gap between germline ends came to 18 bases.

J is TRBJ1-1 and V is TRBV5-4; TRBD1 agrees at 10 bases. V trimming: 4 bases; J trimming: 3 bases; junction bases outside the gene matches: 9. In germline, CDR1 is SGHNT, CDR2 YYREEE (reference sequence). This CDR3 is 16 amino acids long. The CDR3 DNA reads TGTGCCAGCAGCCCCGTGACAGGGGGCATGGACACTGAAGCTTTCTTT. This gives the protein CASSPVTGGMDTEAFF.

The chain carries TRBV11-2 and TRBJ2-5, with D unresolved. Between the trimmed V and J ends, which lost 5 bases and 4 bases, there was a span of 5 bases. The CDR3 has 11 amino acids. CDR1 is SGHAT and CDR2 is FQNNGV in the germline V gene. The CDR3 protein is CASSRSETQYF. The CDR3 bases are TGTGCCAGCAGCCGATCAGAGACCCAGTACTTC. The variable domain in full, completed from reference TRBV11-2 and TRBJ2-5, reads EAGVAQSPRYKIIEKRQSVAFWCNPISGHATLYWYQQILGQGPKLLIQFQNNGVVDDSQLPKDRFSAERLKGVDSTLKIQPAKLEDSAVYLCASSRSETQYFGPGTRLLVL.

In this sample, this clonotype turned up a few times. This rearrangement joins TRBV11-2 to TRBJ2-3; weak D call: TRBD2 (5 bases). V shed 1 base and J shed 7 bases, with 9 bases lying between them. The CDR3 length is 13 residues. Germline assignment: CDR1 SGHAT and CDR2 FQNNGV. The DNA for the CDR3 is TGTGCCAGCAGCTTAGTGTCTAGCCATACGCAGTATTTT. This gives the protein CASSLVSSHTQYF.

The J gene is TRBJ2-2, the V gene TRBV5-1; a possible D gene is TRBD2 (7 bases). The CDR3 length is 17 residues. The germline V and J ends were trimmed by 0 bases and 1 base, with 13 bases remaining between them. In germline, CDR1 is SGHRS, CDR2 YFSETQ. The CDR3 DNA reads TGCGCCAGCAGCTTGGTAGGCGGGGGCCGGAACACCGGGGAGCTGTTTTTT. Amino acids: CASSLVGGGRNTGELFF.

This chain links TRBV15 with TRBJ2-1; D is undetermined. V lost 5 bases and J lost 15, with 14 bases in between. Germline values: CDR1 LNHNV, CDR2 YYDKDF (reference sequence). This CDR3 has 11 residues. CDR3 region: CATSALGFAFF. The CDR3 DNA reads TGTGCCACCAGCGCATTGGGCTTTGCGTTCTTC.

This clonotype occurred a few times. This chain uses TRBV6-1 with TRBJ2-7; D remains unclear. CDR3 length: 14 amino acids. Germline CDR1 is MNHNS and CDR2 is SASEGT. The germline V and J ends were trimmed by 7 bases and 0 bases, with 13 bases remaining between them. This CDR3 reads CASKLGFSSYEQYF. CDR3 DNA: TGTGCCAGCAAACTCGGGTTTAGCTCCTACGAGCAGTACTTC.

This clonotype was seen a handful of times. This chain links TRBV5-1 with TRBJ2-2; D remains unclear. Trimming took off 1 base at V and 5 bases at J, with 12 bases between the two ends. Germline V gene lookup returns CDR1 SGHRS and CDR2 YFSETQ. The CDR3 totals 15 residues. The CDR3 DNA is TGCGCCAGCAGCTTGAGGCTCTCCGAGACCGGGGAGCTGTTTTTT. It codes for CASSLRLSETGELFF.

This clonotype was detected only a few times. The chain couples TRBV27 to TRBJ2-7; 8 bases match TRBD2. Germline CDR1 MNHEY, CDR2 SMNVEV (reference sequence). V gave up 5 bases and J gave up 5 bases; unmatched junction bases: 8. This CDR3 comprises 14 residues. CDR3 residues: CASSPNGGANEQYF. CDR3 DNA sequence: TGTGCCAGCAGTCCGAACGGGGGGGCCAACGAGCAGTACTTC.

This clonotype was seen a few times. J is TRBJ1-3 and V is TRBV7-9, with a tentative D call TRBD1 (5 bases). V lost 7 bases to trimming and J lost 4 bases, with 17 bases between them. The germline V gene has CDR1 SEHNR and CDR2 FQNEAQ (reference sequence). This CDR3 contains 15 residues. The CDR3 DNA reads as TGTGCCAGCACCCGGGGTGCAGGGCTCGGAAACACCATATATTTT. It codes for CASTRGAGLGNTIYF. The variable domain in full, completed from reference TRBV7-9 and TRBJ1-3, reads DTGVSQNPRHKITKRGQNVTFRCDPISEHNRLYWYRQTLGQGPEFLTYFQNEAQLEKSRLLSDRFSAERPKGSFSTLEIQRTEQGDSAMYLCASTRGAGLGNTIYFGEGSWLTVV.